This T cell receptor beta chain appears in the sequencing data of a study of T cells in localized non-small cell lung cancer. This clone has only one observation. This CDR3 has 19 amino acids. CDR1 SGHTA and CDR2 FQGNSA come from the germline V gene. The junction had 13 bases not matched to a gene; V was cut back by 1 base and J by 2 bases. Assay: immunoSEQ multiplex PCR; the TCRdb copy retains only in-frame clones and omits some. This table has approximately 21,000 clones, 90% appearing once. V usage is TRBV7-2 and J usage is TRBJ2-2; 7 bases match TRBD2. This TCR was recovered from a woman aged 35 to 75 with stage I lung adenocarcinoma. The sequencing used peripheral blood, collected before any cancer treatment. The CDR3 DNA sequence: TGTGCCAGCAGCTTAGTCTCCCCGTTGGCGGGAGCAAACACCGGGGAGCTGTTTTTT. Amino acid sequence: CASSLVSPLAGANTGELFF.